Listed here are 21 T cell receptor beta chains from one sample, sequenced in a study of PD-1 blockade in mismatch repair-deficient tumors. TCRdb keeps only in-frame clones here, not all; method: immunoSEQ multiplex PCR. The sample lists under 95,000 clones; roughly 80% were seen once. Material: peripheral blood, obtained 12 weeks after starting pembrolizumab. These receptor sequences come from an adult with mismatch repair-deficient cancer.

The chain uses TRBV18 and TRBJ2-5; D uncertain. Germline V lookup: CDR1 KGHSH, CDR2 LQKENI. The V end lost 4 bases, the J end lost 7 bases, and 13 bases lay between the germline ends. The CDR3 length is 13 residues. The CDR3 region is CASSQGPSGTQYF. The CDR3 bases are TGTGCCAGCTCACAAGGACCCTCCGGGACCCAGTACTTC.

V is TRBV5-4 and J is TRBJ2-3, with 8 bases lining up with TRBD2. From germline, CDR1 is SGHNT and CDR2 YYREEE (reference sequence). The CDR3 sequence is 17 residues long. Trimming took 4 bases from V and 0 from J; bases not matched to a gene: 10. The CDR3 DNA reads TGTGCCAGCAGCCAAGGTGCTAGCGGGCCTAGCACAGATACGCAGTATTTT. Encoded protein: CASSQGASGPSTDTQYF.

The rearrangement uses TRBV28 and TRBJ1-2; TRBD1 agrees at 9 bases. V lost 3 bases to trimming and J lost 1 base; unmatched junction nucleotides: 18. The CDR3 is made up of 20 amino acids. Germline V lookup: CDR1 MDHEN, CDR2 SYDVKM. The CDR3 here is CASSFYDPGTGFGGNYGYTF. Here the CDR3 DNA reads TGTGCCAGCAGTTTTTACGACCCTGGGACAGGGTTCGGGGGTAACTATGGCTACACCTTC.

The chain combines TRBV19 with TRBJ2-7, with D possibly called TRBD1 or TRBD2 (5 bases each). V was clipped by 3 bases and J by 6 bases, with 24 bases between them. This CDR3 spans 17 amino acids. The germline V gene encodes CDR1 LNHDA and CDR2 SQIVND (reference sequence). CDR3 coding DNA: TGTGCCAGTAGTATGAAGGACTTCAAAACGGGACGTTCCGAGCAGTACTTC. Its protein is CASSMKDFKTGRSEQYF.

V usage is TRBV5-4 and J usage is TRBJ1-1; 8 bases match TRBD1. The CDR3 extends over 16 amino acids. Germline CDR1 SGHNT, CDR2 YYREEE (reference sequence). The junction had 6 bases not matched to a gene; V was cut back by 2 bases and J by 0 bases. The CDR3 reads CASSFGTGNLNTEAFF. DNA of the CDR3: TGTGCCAGCAGCTTCGGGACAGGTAATTTGAACACTGAAGCTTTCTTT. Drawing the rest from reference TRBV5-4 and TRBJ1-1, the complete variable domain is ETGVTQSPTHLIKTRGQQVTLRCSSQSGHNTVSWYQQALGQGPQFIFQYYREEENGRGNFPPRFSGLQFPNYSSELNVNALELDDSALYLCASSFGTGNLNTEAFFGQGTRLTVV.

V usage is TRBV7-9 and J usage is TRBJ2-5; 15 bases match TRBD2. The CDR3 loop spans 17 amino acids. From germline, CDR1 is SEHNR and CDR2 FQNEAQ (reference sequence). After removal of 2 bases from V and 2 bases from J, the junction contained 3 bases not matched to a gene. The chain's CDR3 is CASSLWTSGRGQETQYF. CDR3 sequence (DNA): TGTGCCAGCAGCTTATGGACTAGCGGGAGGGGGCAAGAGACCCAGTACTTC.

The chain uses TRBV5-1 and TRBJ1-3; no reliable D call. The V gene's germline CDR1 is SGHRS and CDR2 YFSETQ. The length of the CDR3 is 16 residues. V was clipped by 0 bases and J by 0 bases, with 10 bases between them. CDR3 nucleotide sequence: TGCGCCAGCAGCTTGGACGGGAGCCTCTCTGGAAACACCATATATTTT. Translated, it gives CASSLDGSLSGNTIYF.

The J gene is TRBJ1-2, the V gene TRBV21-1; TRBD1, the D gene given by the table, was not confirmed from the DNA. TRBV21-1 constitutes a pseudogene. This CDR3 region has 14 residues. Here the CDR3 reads CASSTRDRGPGYTF. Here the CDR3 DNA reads TGTGCCAGCAGCACCCGGGACAGGGGGCCTGGCTACACCTTC.

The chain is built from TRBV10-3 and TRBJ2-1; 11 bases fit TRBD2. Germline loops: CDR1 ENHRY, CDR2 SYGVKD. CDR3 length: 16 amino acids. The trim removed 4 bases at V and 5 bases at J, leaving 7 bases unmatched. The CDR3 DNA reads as TGTGCCATCAGTGGACTAGCGGGAAACCTACACAATGAGCAGTTCTTC. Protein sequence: CAISGLAGNLHNEQFF.

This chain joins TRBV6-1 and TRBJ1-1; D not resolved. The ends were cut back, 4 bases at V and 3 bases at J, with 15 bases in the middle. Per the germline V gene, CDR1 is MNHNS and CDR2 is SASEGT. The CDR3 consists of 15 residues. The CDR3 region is CASSVLGLGDTEAFF. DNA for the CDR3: TGTGCCAGCAGTGTCTTAGGGCTGGGTGACACTGAAGCTTTCTTT.

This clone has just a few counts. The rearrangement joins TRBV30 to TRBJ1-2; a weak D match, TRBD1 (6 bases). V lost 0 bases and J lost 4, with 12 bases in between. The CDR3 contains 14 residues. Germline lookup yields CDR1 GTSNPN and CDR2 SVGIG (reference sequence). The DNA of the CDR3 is TGTGCCTGGAGTGTAGGCAGGGGTTCCTATGGCTACACCTTC. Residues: CAWSVGRGSYGYTF.

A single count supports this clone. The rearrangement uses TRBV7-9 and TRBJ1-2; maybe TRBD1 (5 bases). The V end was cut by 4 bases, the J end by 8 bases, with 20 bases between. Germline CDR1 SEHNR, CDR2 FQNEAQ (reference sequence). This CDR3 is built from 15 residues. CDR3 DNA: TGTGCCAGCAGCTCCGGGACTGCTTACTTATACGGCTACACCTTC. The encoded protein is CASSSGTAYLYGYTF.

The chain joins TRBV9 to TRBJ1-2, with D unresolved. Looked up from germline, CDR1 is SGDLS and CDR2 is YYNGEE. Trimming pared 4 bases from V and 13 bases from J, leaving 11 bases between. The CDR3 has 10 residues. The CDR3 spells CASSPMVGTF. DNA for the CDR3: TGTGCCAGCAGCCCCATGGTTGGCACCTTC.

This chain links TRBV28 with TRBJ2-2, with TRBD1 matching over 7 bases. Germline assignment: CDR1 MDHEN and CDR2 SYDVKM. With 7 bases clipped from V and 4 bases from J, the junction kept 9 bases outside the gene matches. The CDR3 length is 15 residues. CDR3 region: CASISGQPSTGELFF. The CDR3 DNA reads TGTGCCAGCATCTCGGGACAGCCCAGCACCGGGGAGCTGTTTTTT.

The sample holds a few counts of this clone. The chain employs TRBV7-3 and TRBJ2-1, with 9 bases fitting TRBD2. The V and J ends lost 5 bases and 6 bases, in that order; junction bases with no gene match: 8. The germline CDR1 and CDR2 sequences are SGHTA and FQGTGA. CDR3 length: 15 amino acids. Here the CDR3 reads CASSPGTSFPNEQFF. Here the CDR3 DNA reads TGTGCCAGCAGCCCCGGGACTAGCTTCCCCAATGAGCAGTTCTTC.

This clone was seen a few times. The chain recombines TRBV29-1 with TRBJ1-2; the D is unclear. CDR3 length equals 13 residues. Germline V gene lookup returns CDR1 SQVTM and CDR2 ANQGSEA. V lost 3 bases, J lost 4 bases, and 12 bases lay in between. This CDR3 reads CSVDLGTSYGYTF. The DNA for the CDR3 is TGCAGCGTTGATCTGGGAACCTCCTATGGCTACACCTTC.

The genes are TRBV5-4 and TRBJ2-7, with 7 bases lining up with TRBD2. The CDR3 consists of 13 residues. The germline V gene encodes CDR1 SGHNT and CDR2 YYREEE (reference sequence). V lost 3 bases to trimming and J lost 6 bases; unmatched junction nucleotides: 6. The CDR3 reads CASSWGGVGEQYF. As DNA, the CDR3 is TGTGCCAGCAGCTGGGGAGGGGTCGGCGAGCAGTACTTC.

CDR3 in amino acids: CASGSRAVLDYGYTF. The CDR3 nucleotides are TGTGCTAGTGGTTCCCGGGCCGTCTTGGACTATGGCTACACCTTC. The chain has TRBV12-5 and TRBJ1-2, with unresolved D. V lost 4 bases to trimming and J lost 3 bases, with 15 bases between them. The V gene's germline CDR1 is LGHNT and CDR2 FRNRAP. This CDR3 has 15 residues.

Here the CDR3 DNA reads TGTGCCAGTAGGATGACAGGGCGGAATGAAAAACTGTTTTTT. Residues: CASRMTGRNEKLFF. The chain employs TRBV19 and TRBJ1-4; 7 nucleotides match TRBD1. The CDR3 consists of 14 residues. J was trimmed by 5 bases and V by 6 bases; bases with no gene match: 6. Germline V CDR1 and CDR2: LNHDA, SQIVND (reference sequence).

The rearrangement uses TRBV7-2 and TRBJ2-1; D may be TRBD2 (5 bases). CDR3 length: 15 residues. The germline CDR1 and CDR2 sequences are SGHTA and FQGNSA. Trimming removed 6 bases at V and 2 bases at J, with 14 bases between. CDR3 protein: CASSQSIGTYNEQFF. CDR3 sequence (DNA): TGTGCCAGCAGTCAAAGTATCGGGACCTACAATGAGCAGTTCTTC.

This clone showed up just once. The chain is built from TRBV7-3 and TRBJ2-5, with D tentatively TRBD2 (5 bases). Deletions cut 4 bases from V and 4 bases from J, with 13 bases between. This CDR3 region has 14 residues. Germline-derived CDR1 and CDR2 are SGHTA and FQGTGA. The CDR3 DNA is TGTGCCAGCAGCTATAACGGGGTCGGAGAGACCCAGTACTTC. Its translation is CASSYNGVGETQYF.